A selection of T cell receptor beta chains follows, all from one sample in a study of blood T cell repertoires in COVID-19. Method: immunoSEQ multiplex PCR; TCRdb's copy keeps in-frame clones and lacks some. The sample gives about 87,000 clones, 88% of which show up once; around 10% is in the top ten. Sequencing used peripheral blood. The receptors originated from an elderly man with acute or convalescent COVID-19. CDR3s include the opening cysteine and the closing phenylalanine or tryptophan. Fields, in order: J gene, clone size, D gene, V gene, CDR3 DNA, CDR3 protein. The D gene is left open where the match is weak. Expanded clones are given a class, and other clones once, few, many or no size at all.

TRBJ1-1,.,.,TRBV18,TGTGCCAGCTCACTCCTCTACACTGAAGCTTTCTTT,CASSLLYTEAFF
TRBJ1-4,.,TRBD1,TRBV18,TGTGCCAGCTCACCTTCGACAGGGGAGGTTTTTGAAAAACTGTTTTTT,CASSPSTGEVFEKLFF
TRBJ1-6,once,TRBD1,TRBV11-2,TGTGCCAGCAGCTCCTCACAGGGGTCACCCCTCCACTTT,CASSSSQGSPLHF
TRBJ1-4,once,.,TRBV4-1,TGCGCCAGCAGCCAAAGGATAATGGGGCCGGCTAATGAAAAACTGTTTTTT,CASSQRIMGPANEKLFF
TRBJ2-3,few,TRBD2,TRBV5-4,TGTGCCAGCAGCCCGTGGGGGCGGGGGGTAAGAGATACGCAGTATTTT,CASSPWGRGVRDTQYF
TRBJ1-2,.,.,TRBV7-9,TGTGCCAGCAGCTTAAGTAAACAGGCCCACTATGGCTACACCTTC,CASSLSKQAHYGYTF
TRBJ2-5,.,.,TRBV19,TGTGCCAGTAGTATCTCTGGCCAGACAGACCGAGAGACCCAGTACTTC,CASSISGQTDRETQYF
TRBJ1-5,once,.,TRBV11-1,TGTGCCAGCAGCTTCGACAAGAATCAGCCCCAGCATTTT,CASSFDKNQPQHF
TRBJ2-7,.,TRBD1,TRBV28,TGTGCCAGCAGTTCCCCCGGGACAGGGTTGGCTTACGGGCAGTACTTC,CASSSPGTGLAYGQYF
TRBJ1-2,.,TRBD1,TRBV28,TGTGCCAGCAGTCCGCCAGGACAGGTTGGCTACACCTTC,CASSPPGQVGYTF
TRBJ1-4,.,TRBD1,TRBV10-3,TGTGCCATCAGTGAGTCGCCAGGGGGCCCGTCAACTAATGAAAAACTGTTTTTT,CAISESPGGPSTNEKLFF
TRBJ2-5,.,TRBD1,TRBV7-9,TGTGCCAGCAGCGCCACCGCCCGGGACAGGGGGCGAGGTTGGGAGACCCAGTACTTC,CASSATARDRGRGWETQYF
TRBJ2-7,.,TRBD1,TRBV15,TGTGCCACCAGCAGGGGACAGGGGGGTCGGGGGCCCTACGAGCAGTACTTC,CATSRGQGGRGPYEQYF
TRBJ2-2,.,.,TRBV24-1,TGTGCCACCAGTCTTACAGGGACCGGGGAGCTGTTTTTT,CATSLTGTGELFF
TRBJ1-4,.,.,TRBV28,TGTGCCAGCAGTTTAAGACAGGATAAAGAAAAACTGTTTTTT,CASSLRQDKEKLFF
TRBJ1-1,once,TRBD1,TRBV7-2,TGTGCCAGCAGCCCTAGGGGCCCACAGGGGAAAGCTTTCTTT,CASSPRGPQGKAFF
TRBJ2-3,.,TRBD2,TRBV5-1,TGCGCCAGCAGCTCCGGGACTAGCGGGAATACAGATACGCAGTATTTT,CASSSGTSGNTDTQYF
TRBJ1-4,.,.,TRBV7-9,TGTGCCAGCAGCTTCAGTGAAAAACTGTTTTTT,CASSFSEKLFF
TRBJ1-1,.,TRBD1,TRBV6-5,TGTGCCAGCACCCTTCCCTCCGGGACAGGGGGAGAAGCTTTCTTT,CASTLPSGTGGEAFF
TRBJ1-1,.,.,TRBV29-1,TGCAGCGCCCAGGGCAAGACTGAAGCTTTCTTT,CSAQGKTEAFF
TRBJ2-7,.,TRBD1,TRBV28,TGTGCCAGCAGTCCGACCGGACAGGGGAGCTCCTACGAGCAGTACTTC,CASSPTGQGSSYEQYF
TRBJ1-6,.,TRBD1,TRBV5-1,TGCGCCAGCAGCTTGACGTCCGGGACAGGGGCCAATTCACCCCTCCACTTT,CASSLTSGTGANSPLHF
TRBJ2-3,.,.,TRBV4-2,TGTGCCAGCAGCCAAGATAGAGGCTACACAGATACGCAGTATTTT,CASSQDRGYTDTQYF
TRBJ2-1,.,TRBD2,TRBV11-2,TGTGCCAGCAGCCGGGGACTAGCCACCGGCAATGAGCAGTTCTTC,CASSRGLATGNEQFF
TRBJ1-1,few,.,TRBV10-3,TGTGCCATCAGTGAGGACCAGGGCACGGAGAACACTGAAGCTTTCTTT,CAISEDQGTENTEAFF
TRBJ1-5,few,TRBD1,TRBV12-3/TRBV12-4,TGTGCCAGCAGCCCCTCAGGGGGTCAGCCCCAGCATTTT,CASSPSGGQPQHF
TRBJ2-7,.,TRBD1,TRBV5-5,TGTGCCAGCAGCTTGGCCGGGGGCCAGGGGGCTTACGAGCAGTACTTC,CASSLAGGQGAYEQYF
TRBJ1-2,.,.,TRBV5-1,TGCGCCAGCAGCTTGGGACAGAGCTATGGCTACACCTTC,CASSLGQSYGYTF
TRBJ2-1,.,TRBD2,TRBV29-1,TGCAGCGTTGCGGGGGGATCCTACAATGAGCAGTTCTTC,CSVAGGSYNEQFF
TRBJ1-6,.,.,TRBV6-6,TGTGCCAGCAGTCAGACCAGGGAGGCGAATTCACCCCTCCACTTT,CASSQTREANSPLHF
TRBJ1-4,few,.,TRBV6-5,TGTGCCAGCAGTTACTCGATGGCTCAGGGTTTAGGAAAACTGTTTTTT,CASSYSMAQGLGKLFF
TRBJ2-3,.,TRBD2,TRBV7-2,TGTGCCAGCAGCCACATTCGGGGGGTAAGGACAGATACGCAGTATTTT,CASSHIRGVRTDTQYF
TRBJ1-1,.,TRBD1,TRBV5-1,TGCGCCAGCAGTCCCTCCGGACAGGGGAACTCTGAAGCTTTCTTT,CASSPSGQGNSEAFF
TRBJ1-5,.,.,TRBV6-1,TGTGCCAGCAGTCCCGGACAACCACCCCAGCATTTT,CASSPGQPPQHF
TRBJ1-6,.,.,TRBV6-6,TGTGCCAGCAGACTGGATTCACCCCTCCACTTT,CASRLDSPLHF
TRBJ1-2,few,.,TRBV29-1,TGCAGCGTTGAAGATCGTCGCTATGGCTACACCTTC,CSVEDRRYGYTF
TRBJ1-1,.,.,TRBV19,TGTGCCAGTAGTATAGATCTATCCGGGTCGGGCACTGAAGCTTTCTTT,CASSIDLSGSGTEAFF
TRBJ1-1,.,.,TRBV11-2,TGTGCCAGCAGCTTGGGAGGAAACACTGAAGCTTTCTTT,CASSLGGNTEAFF
TRBJ1-1,.,.,TRBV18,TGTGCCAGCTCACCAATCAGGGGTTTGGACACTGAAGCTTTCTTT,CASSPIRGLDTEAFF
TRBJ2-1,.,TRBD2,TRBV11-3,TGTGCCAGCAGCCAGGGACGGGGGGTGGGCAATGAGCAGTTCTTC,CASSQGRGVGNEQFF
TRBJ1-1,.,.,TRBV7-2,TGTGCCAGCAGCTTTGCCGGGGGTTTGAACACTGAAGCTTTCTTT,CASSFAGGLNTEAFF
TRBJ2-7,once,TRBD1,TRBV18,TGTGCCAGCTCAGCAACAGGGGGCGACGAGCAGTACTTC,CASSATGGDEQYF
TRBJ2-3,.,TRBD2,TRBV5-1,TGCGCCAGCCACCCCGGGGGGGGTAGCACAGATACGCAGTATTTT,CASHPGGGSTDTQYF
TRBJ2-7,.,.,TRBV18,TGTGCCAGCTCACCACCGTCAGGGCGCTACGAGCAGTACTTC,CASSPPSGRYEQYF
TRBJ2-3,.,TRBD2,TRBV27,TGTGCCAGCAGTTTATTAAGCGGGAGAACAGATACGCAGTATTTT,CASSLLSGRTDTQYF
TRBJ1-2,.,.,TRBV11-2,TGTGCCAGCAGCCGAACCGACAGAAGGGAGGGATACACCTTC,CASSRTDRREGYTF
TRBJ2-3,.,TRBD2,TRBV18,TGTGCCAGCTCACCGCCGGGACTAGCGGGAGGGAGAGATACGCAGTATTTT,CASSPPGLAGGRDTQYF
TRBJ2-2,.,.,TRBV7-6,TGTGCCAGCAGCTTATTAGCGAACGCGAACACCGGGGAGCTGTTTTTT,CASSLLANANTGELFF
TRBJ1-4,.,TRBD1,TRBV19,TGTGCCAGTAGTATCTCAGTGGGACAGGGGCCAGGAAAACTGTTTTTT,CASSISVGQGPGKLFF
TRBJ2-2,.,.,TRBV27,TGTGCCAGCAGTTTAGGGCCCACCGGGGAGCTGTTTTTT,CASSLGPTGELFF